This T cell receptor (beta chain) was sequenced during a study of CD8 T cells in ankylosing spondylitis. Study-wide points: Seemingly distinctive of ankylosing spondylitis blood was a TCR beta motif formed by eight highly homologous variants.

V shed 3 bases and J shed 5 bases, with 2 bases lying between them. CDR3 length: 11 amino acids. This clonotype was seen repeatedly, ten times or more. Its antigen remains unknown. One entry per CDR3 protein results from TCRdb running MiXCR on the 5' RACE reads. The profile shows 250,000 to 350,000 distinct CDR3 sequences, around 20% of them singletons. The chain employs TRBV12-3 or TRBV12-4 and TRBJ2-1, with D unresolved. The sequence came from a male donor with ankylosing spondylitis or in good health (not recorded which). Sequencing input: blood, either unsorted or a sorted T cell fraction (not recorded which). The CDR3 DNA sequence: TGTGCCAGCAGTTTTCACAATGAGCAGTTCTTC. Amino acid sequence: CASSFHNEQFF.